This T cell receptor (beta chain) stems from a study of shared clonotypes between healthy human individuals. CD4+ cells yielded CD45RA+ naive and CD45RA-negative memory subsets. Findings and caveats of the study: All-four-donor shared clonotypes had higher generation probabilities than non-shared clonotypes did.

Researchers divided each subset's genomic DNA evenly across several immunoSEQ plates. Sequencing used immunoSEQ multiplex PCR; TCRdb keeps in-frame clones, though not all of them. This table has over 1.4 million clones, roughly 96% appearing once. The CDR3 extends over 14 amino acids. Trimming stripped 7 bases from V and 5 bases from J, with 17 bases between. Germline V CDR1 and CDR2: SEHNR, FQNEAQ (reference sequence). As to this clone: Its antigen is currently unknown.

The chain is built from TRBV7-9 and TRBJ1-1, with TRBD1 as a possible D gene (6 bases). The sequence was obtained from a man aged 25-40 years in good health. Sequenced input: naive CD4+ T cells sorted from blood. As for subset: CD45RA+ positively selected. CDR3 sequence reads: CASIVTGGGTEAFF. As DNA, the CDR3 is TGTGCCAGCATCGTCACAGGAGGGGGAACTGAAGCTTTCTTT. The complete variable domain, with remaining parts taken from reference TRBV7-9 and TRBJ1-1, reads DTGVSQNPRHKITKRGQNVTFRCDPISEHNRLYWYRQTLGQGPEFLTYFQNEAQLEKSRLLSDRFSAERPKGSFSTLEIQRTEQGDSAMYLCASIVTGGGTEAFFGQGTRLTVV.